The clone carrying this T cell receptor (beta chain) was counted between two and nine times. Authors' methods: From reference gene primer amplification, estimates of nucleated cell counts were derived. Data came from immunoSEQ multiplex PCR; TCRdb stores just in-frame clones and leaves some out. That table is the source of V, J and clone size, and D and trimming were worked out from the DNA. The table has 35,000 to 55,000 clones, roughly 71% seen once; the top ten hold around 6.5%. This sample is part of a study of blood T cell repertoires in COVID-19. In the study overall: Samples taken during acute and convalescent COVID-19 were collected in the United States, Italy and Spain. Sources were T cells, B-cell-depleted T cells, or PBMCs; the material itself was cDNA or gDNA.

The ends were cut back, 5 bases at V and 8 bases at J, with 21 bases in the middle. The CDR3 contains 15 residues. Germline V gives CDR1 SGHVS, CDR2 FNYEAQ. Sequencing was done on a sample of peripheral blood. J is TRBJ1-2 and V is TRBV7-6, with no clear D. This clonotype originated in a man older than 75 with acute or convalescent COVID-19. CDR3 region: CASSPGDLGSGGYTF. The CDR3 nucleotides are TGTGCCAGCAGCCCCGGCGATTTAGGGTCGGGAGGCTACACCTTC. Combining the CDR3 with reference TRBV7-6 and TRBJ1-2 gives the whole variable domain GAGVSQSPRYKVTKRGQDVALRCDPISGHVSLYWYRQALGQGPEFLTYFNYEAQQDKSGLPNDRFSAERPEGSISTLTIQRTEQRDSAMYRCASSPGDLGSGGYTFGSGTRLTVV.